The entry below gives a single TCR beta chain sequence along with its context. This CDR3 is built from 15 residues. Germline CDR1 ENHRY, CDR2 SYGVKD. V lost 5 bases and J 7 bases, leaving 20 bases between the germline ends. How the authors handled the data: Reference gene primer amplification in the assay estimated nucleated cell counts. Method: immunoSEQ multiplex PCR; TCRdb's copy keeps in-frame clones and lacks some. The V and J calls and the clone size are those of that table, but D and trimming were determined from the DNA. The sample includes approximately 58,000 clones, 77% of them seen just once. This entry is derived from a study of blood T cell repertoires in COVID-19. As for the study in general: Samples taken during acute and convalescent COVID-19 were collected in the United States, Italy and Spain. T cells, B-cell-depleted T cells, or PBMCs provided the cDNA or gDNA that served as material.

This sequence was found in a man in his 70s with active or convalescent COVID-19. The sample consisted of peripheral blood. This chain links TRBV10-3 with TRBJ1-2; TRBD1 might be the D (6 bases). The CDR3 DNA is TGTGCCATCAGTCCCCCGGGTCGGGGGGCCGGTGGCTACACCTTC. Amino acids: CAISPPGRGAGGYTF.